The 20 T cell receptor beta chains presented below share a single source sample, sequenced in a study of T cells after yellow fever vaccination. TCRdb re-called the 5' RACE reads with MiXCR, one entry per CDR3 protein. The table shows about 340,000 distinct CDR3 sequences, with approximately 9% occurring only once. The sequences come from PBMCs, collected on the day of the first yellow fever vaccination. The source of these receptors is a man between 18 and 35 years old who received the YFV17D yellow fever vaccine.

In this sample, this clonotype turned up many times. The rearrangement links TRBV7-3 to TRBJ2-3; tentative D call: TRBD2 (7 bases). CDR3 length: 15 residues. Germline V gene data show CDR1 as SGHTA and CDR2 as FQGTGA. Trimming removed 2 bases at V and 1 base at J, with 10 bases between. For the CDR3, the DNA is TGTGCCAGCAGCTTATACGGGGGGCGCACAGATACGCAGTATTTT. Protein sequence: CASSLYGGRTDTQYF.

The chain combines TRBV5-5 with TRBJ1-1, with D tentatively TRBD1 (6 bases). Trimming removed 4 bases at V and 0 bases at J, with 13 bases between. This CDR3 region has 15 residues. Germline lookup yields CDR1 SGHKS and CDR2 YYEKEE (reference sequence). The CDR3 DNA reads TGTGCCAGCAGCCTGTTCGGGACAATGAACACTGAAGCTTTCTTT. Translation gives CASSLFGTMNTEAFF.

CDR3 in amino acids: CASRGFTAAGETQYF. The DNA for the CDR3 is TGTGCCAGCAGGGGGTTCACCGCAGCGGGGGAGACCCAGTACTTC. This chain uses TRBV3-1 with TRBJ2-5; TRBD2 matches 7 bases. In germline, CDR1 is LGHDT, CDR2 YNNKEL (reference sequence). V dropped 6 bases and J dropped 5; count of bases not matched to a gene: 12. CDR3 length: 15 residues.

This clonotype has a count of ten or more. The genes are TRBV7-3 and TRBJ1-4, with no clear D. Trimming removed 6 bases from V and 0 bases from J, with 11 bases in between. Per germline, CDR1 SGHTA and CDR2 FQGTGA. The CDR3 length is 15 residues. The CDR3 DNA reads TGTGCCAGCAGTCTTACACCAGCAACTAATGAAAAACTGTTTTTT. Residues: CASSLTPATNEKLFF.

This chain links TRBV27 with TRBJ2-1, with a tentative D call TRBD1 (5 bases). Trimming stripped 2 bases from V and 0 bases from J, with 8 bases between. This CDR3 has 15 residues. Germline lookup yields CDR1 MNHEY and CDR2 SMNVEV (reference sequence). CDR3 sequence (DNA): TGTGCCAGCAGTTTAGGGGCCAGCTCCTACAATGAGCAGTTCTTC. Protein product: CASSLGASSYNEQFF.

This clonotype has just a few counts. The chain couples TRBV5-1 to TRBJ2-6; 8 nucleotides match TRBD1. The CDR3 has 18 residues. The junction had 13 bases not matched to a gene; V was cut back by 4 bases and J by 4 bases. CDR1 and CDR2 (germline): SGHRS, YFSETQ. The CDR3 is CASSNQGATGVGANVLTF. In DNA form, the CDR3 reads TGCGCCAGCAGCAACCAGGGGGCCACCGGGGTGGGGGCCAACGTCCTGACTTTC.

This clonotype was counted at least ten times. V is TRBV20-1 and J is TRBJ2-2; D may be TRBD1 (6 bases). This CDR3 spans 14 amino acids. V lost 6 bases to trimming and J lost 2 bases, with 13 bases between them. In germline, CDR1 is DFQATT, CDR2 SNEGSKA (reference sequence). The CDR3: CSAAGTTNTGELFF. The DNA of the CDR3 is TGCAGTGCCGCCGGGACAACTAACACCGGGGAGCTGTTTTTT.

This clonotype has a handful of counts. The chain joins TRBV6-2 or TRBV6-3 to TRBJ2-3, with D perhaps matching TRBD1 (6 bases). The CDR3 runs 13 residues. Trimming pared 7 bases from V and 5 bases from J, leaving 13 bases between. Germline values: CDR1 MNHEY, CDR2 SVGEGT. The CDR3 here is CASTQGFGDTQYF. The CDR3 DNA reads TGTGCCAGCACTCAGGGGTTCGGAGATACGCAGTATTTT.

This sequence joins TRBV4-1 and TRBJ2-7, with D uncertain. Germline V gene lookup returns CDR1 MGHRA and CDR2 YSYEKL. Trimming took 0 bases from V and 6 from J, leaving 15 bases between them. CDR3 length equals 15 residues. CDR3 DNA sequence: TGCGCCAGCAGCCAAGATCATGGAACTGAGCCCGAGCAGTACTTC. As protein: CASSQDHGTEPEQYF.

The chain couples TRBV7-2 to TRBJ2-4; 10 bases match TRBD2. Germline CDR1 is SGHTA and CDR2 is FQGNSA. Trimming removed 5 bases from V and 8 bases from J; junction bases left unmatched: 9. The CDR3 is made up of 15 amino acids. The CDR3 region has the DNA TGTGCCAGCAGCCCAATAGCGGGGGGCCTCCACATTCAGTACTTC. Protein: CASSPIAGGLHIQYF.

The chain employs TRBV10-3 and TRBJ1-6, with 8 bases identical to TRBD1. CDR3 length: 16 residues. Per germline, CDR1 ENHRY and CDR2 SYGVKD. J was trimmed by 3 bases and V by 7 bases; bases with no gene match: 8. DNA for the CDR3: TGTGCCATCAACCCAGGGACAGGCGGCTATAATTCACCCCTCCACTTT. Translation: CAINPGTGGYNSPLHF.

This clonotype was observed a few times. CDR3 in amino acids: CASSLRGGAAGNTIYF. DNA for the CDR3: TGTGCCAGCAGCCTACGTGGGGGGGCCGCAGGAAACACCATATATTTT. The V call is TRBV9, the J call TRBJ1-3; tentatively, D is TRBD1 (6 bases). V was shortened by 4 bases and J by 4 bases, with 18 bases between the two germline ends. Germline V gives CDR1 SGDLS, CDR2 YYNGEE. The CDR3 consists of 16 residues. Looking up the rest from reference TRBV9 and TRBJ1-3 gives the full variable domain: DSGVTQTPKHLITATGQRVTLRCSPRSGDLSVYWYQQSLDQGLQFLIQYYNGEERAKGNILERFSAQQFPDLHSELNLSSLELGDSALYFCASSLRGGAAGNTIYFGEGSWLTVV.

The CDR3 region is CSAKSGLPPYEQYF. The DNA of the CDR3 is TGCAGTGCTAAATCGGGACTTCCTCCCTACGAGCAGTACTTC. The chain has TRBV20-1 and TRBJ2-7, with D tentatively TRBD2 (6 bases). V shed 4 bases and J shed 2 bases, with 15 bases lying between them. The CDR3 length is 14 residues. Germline V CDR1 and CDR2: DFQATT, SNEGSKA (reference sequence).

The chain recombines TRBV5-1 with TRBJ2-7; TRBD1 agrees at 12 bases. CDR3 length: 15 amino acids. The germline CDR1 and CDR2 sequences are SGHRS and YFSETQ. V lost 2 bases and J lost 5; bases outside the gene matches: 5. The CDR3 is CASSFSGTGGNEQYF. Here the CDR3 DNA reads TGCGCCAGCAGCTTTTCCGGGACAGGGGGCAACGAGCAGTACTTC.

The rearrangement uses TRBV5-1 and TRBJ2-3; D is undetermined. The CDR3 sequence is 13 residues long. Germline V gene lookup returns CDR1 SGHRS and CDR2 YFSETQ. The ends were cut back, 3 bases at V and 6 bases at J, with 11 bases in the middle. The CDR3 coding sequence is TGCGCCAGCAGCTCCCCTCCGTTGGATACGCAGTATTTT. Residues: CASSSPPLDTQYF.

This clonotype was detected only a few times. The J gene is TRBJ2-7, the V gene TRBV20-1; weak D call: TRBD2 (7 bases). This CDR3 is 14 amino acids long. V gave up 0 bases and J gave up 5 bases, with 14 bases separating them. Germline lookup yields CDR1 DFQATT and CDR2 SNEGSKA (reference sequence). CDR3 nucleotides: TGCAGTGCTAGAGACCCAGAGGGGGGGGACGAGCAGTACGTC. Its translation is CSARDPEGGDEQYV.

The chain couples TRBV4-3 to TRBJ1-3; D uncertain. Trimming shortened V by 0 bases and J by 3 bases, and 6 bases separated the two germline ends. This CDR3 is 14 amino acids long. CDR1 LGHNA and CDR2 YSLEER come from the germline V gene. Here the CDR3 reads CASSQDQVGNTIYF. CDR3 in DNA: TGCGCCAGCAGCCAAGACCAGGTTGGAAACACCATATATTTT.

This clonotype has only a few counts. The gene calls are TRBV7-8 and TRBJ2-2; 7 positions match TRBD1. The CDR3 is 16 residues long. With 4 bases clipped from V and 2 bases from J, the junction kept 7 bases outside the gene matches. CDR1 and CDR2 from the germline V gene are SGHVS and FQNEAQ. CDR3 DNA: TGTGCCAGCAGCTCCCGGGACAGCCATAACACCGGGGAGCTGTTTTTT. It translates to CASSSRDSHNTGELFF.

This clonotype was seen a few times. This chain joins TRBV7-2 and TRBJ1-1; D unclear. The CDR3 consists of 12 residues. Germline V gene data show CDR1 as SGHTA and CDR2 as FQGNSA. Trimming left V 2 bases short and J 9 bases short, with 10 bases between. CDR3 sequence: CASSLSGRKAFF. In nucleotides, the CDR3 is TGTGCCAGCAGCTTATCCGGACGCAAAGCTTTCTTT.

This clonotype was seen a handful of times. The rearrangement links TRBV6-2 or TRBV6-3 to TRBJ2-2; perhaps TRBD2 as D (5 bases). Germline CDR1 reads MNHEY; CDR2 reads SVGEGT. The CDR3 consists of 14 residues. V lost 6 bases and J lost 5, with 13 bases in between. CDR3 DNA sequence: TGTGCCAGCAGGGACTCTATGGAAACCGGGGAGCTGTTTTTT. It is translated as CASRDSMETGELFF.